These 2 T cell receptor beta chains originate from one sample sequenced in a study of blood T cell repertoires in COVID-19. TCRdb's copy holds only in-frame clones and misses some; the assay was immunoSEQ multiplex PCR. The table includes some 320,000 clones, approximately 87% detected once. Source material: peripheral blood. Receptor source: a woman aged 45-65 years who had recovered from COVID-19.

The chain recombines TRBV4-3 with TRBJ1-2, with no clear D. Germline CDR1 and CDR2: LGHNA and YSLEER. This CDR3 spans 15 amino acids. Trimming removed 1 base from V and 4 bases from J, with 13 bases in between. The DNA for the CDR3 is TGCGCCAGCAGCCAAGTGGAGGGCGGACCCTATGGCTACACCTTC. Translation: CASSQVEGGPYGYTF.

CDR3: CASTISGRAGIQYF. The DNA for the CDR3 is TGTGCCAGTACCATTAGCGGGAGGGCAGGTATTCAGTACTTC. V is TRBV19 and J is TRBJ2-4, with 11 bases lining up with TRBD2. V was pared by 7 bases and J by 10 bases, with 9 bases of the junction left unmatched. The length of the CDR3 is 14 residues. Germline V lookup: CDR1 LNHDA, CDR2 SQIVND (reference sequence). Looking up the rest from reference TRBV19 and TRBJ2-4 gives the full variable domain: DGGITQSPKYLFRKEGQNVTLSCEQNLNHDAMYWYRQDPGQGLRLIYYSQIVNDFQKGDIAEGYSVSREKKESFPLTVTSAQKNPTAFYLCASTISGRAGIQYFGAGTRLSVL.